The T cell receptor beta chain under discussion was sequenced for a study of T cells in Graves' hyperthyroidism and ophthalmopathy. Diagnoses were established using clinical symptoms, serum thyroxine and TRAb, thyroid ultrasound and orbital computed tomography. This clonotype was seen repeatedly, ten times or more. Its antigen is not identified. The CDR3 covers 15 residues. Trimming took 6 bases from V and 2 from J, leaving 15 bases between them. CDR1 and CDR2 (germline): MDHEN, SYDVKM. Whole-study findings and limits: Progression to ophthalmopathy was predicted a median of approximately 6.4 months early. Expanded thyroid clonotypes (above 0.001) were mostly also found in blood.

Researchers took RNA transcripts and amplified the TCR beta CDR3 regions from them. The HTBI set primed first-round TCR CDR3 RT-PCR. TCRdb passed the multiplex PCR reads through MiXCR, listing each CDR3 protein once. The sample consists of hundreds of thousands of distinct CDR3 sequences, about 15% of them appearing once. Sequencing was carried out using blood. The chain combines TRBV28 with TRBJ2-3; a possible D gene is TRBD2 (5 bases). This sequence originates from a woman in her forties or fifties with Graves' ophthalmopathy. CDR3 sequence reads: CASSDIPGITDTQYF. The DNA for the CDR3 is TGTGCCAGCAGCGACATCCCCGGGATCACAGATACGCAGTATTTT.